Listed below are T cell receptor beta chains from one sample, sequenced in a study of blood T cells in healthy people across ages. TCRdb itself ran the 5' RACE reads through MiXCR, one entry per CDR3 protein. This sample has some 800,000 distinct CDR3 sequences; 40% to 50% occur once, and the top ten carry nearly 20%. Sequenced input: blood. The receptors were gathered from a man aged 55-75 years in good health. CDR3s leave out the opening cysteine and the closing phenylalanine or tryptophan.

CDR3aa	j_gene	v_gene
ASSDSDTVDEQY	TRBJ2-7	TRBV2
ASSQPEQGYADTQY	TRBJ2-3	TRBV3-1
ASVTAPTGELF	TRBJ2-2	TRBV28
ASSLASIRGHEQF	TRBJ2-1	TRBV11-1
ATSTKEGRATNYEQY	TRBJ2-7	TRBV15
ASRRGTGVEQY	TRBJ2-7	TRBV10-2
ASSRQGAGSGNTIY	TRBJ1-3	TRBV3-1
ASSELLRAYETQY	TRBJ2-5	TRBV25-1
ASSSGRVDNEQF	TRBJ2-1	TRBV5-1
ASSELGDSGANVLT	TRBJ2-6	TRBV6-1
ASKFQGAEDTQY	TRBJ2-3	TRBV2
ATSRAGTSDTQY	TRBJ2-3	TRBV15
SARDRSDNQPQH	TRBJ1-5	TRBV20-1
ASSETGIQQGFDTGELF	TRBJ2-2	TRBV6-4
ASRTDTMNTEAF	TRBJ1-1	TRBV4-1
ASSPGQMRETQY	TRBJ2-5	TRBV6-1